This T cell receptor (beta chain) appears in the sequencing data of a study of blood T cell repertoires in COVID-19. Unmatched junction bases numbered 4, after V lost 3 bases and J lost 1 base. This CDR3 is 16 amino acids long. Germline loops: CDR1 LGHDT, CDR2 YNNKEL (reference sequence). The table came from immunoSEQ multiplex PCR; TCRdb's copy has only in-frame clones and leaves some out. This table has 150,000 to 250,000 clones, 87% appearing once. Participants, about 18 to 100 years old, spanned under 30 US areas. Symptom resolution, clearance, or two negative PCRs marked donors in Cohort 3 as recovered.

V usage is TRBV3-1 (or the pseudogene TRBV3-2) and J usage is TRBJ2-5, with 11 bases matching TRBD2. The TCR originated in a woman aged 25 to 39 who had recovered from COVID-19. Sequences were obtained from PBMCs or T cells enriched from blood (not recorded which). The CDR3 DNA follows: TGTGCCAGCAGCCACTATAGCGGGAGGGCCCAAGAGACCCAGTACTTC. Its translation: CASSHYSGRAQETQYF.